Presented here are 5 T cell receptor beta chains from one specimen sequenced in a study of TIL therapy for anti-PD-1-resistant metastatic lung cancer. The libraries were made with immunoSEQ v3. The data were produced by immunoSEQ multiplex PCR, yet TCRdb's version contains in-frame clones alone and is incomplete. The repertoire holds around 55,000 clones, approximately 75% seen once, with about 2.8% in the top ten. Time point defined: pre-treatment sample, taken before nivolumab and TIL therapy. Material: blood, obtained at baseline. Every receptor here comes from a person aged 25 to 85 with non-small cell lung cancer.

By sample fraction, this clone is medium-sized (0.01 to 0.1%). The chain couples TRBV24-1 to TRBJ2-2; TRBD1 might be the D (6 bases). This CDR3 spans 15 amino acids. Germline CDR1 is KGHDR and CDR2 is SFDVKD. Trimming left V 4 bases short and J 5 bases short, with 13 bases between. The DNA for the CDR3 is TGTGCCACCAGTGACCGGACAGAACCGACCGGGGAGCTGTTTTTT. It yields the protein CATSDRTEPTGELFF.

V usage is TRBV27 and J usage is TRBJ1-2; 7 bases are a match to TRBD1. V gave up 5 bases and J gave up 2 bases; unmatched junction bases: 11. Germline V lookup: CDR1 MNHEY, CDR2 SMNVEV (reference sequence). The CDR3 loop spans 16 amino acids. In nucleotides, the CDR3 is TGTGCCAGCAGTCCCCTCCGGCAGGGGGGAAACTATGGCTACACCTTC. It codes for CASSPLRQGGNYGYTF.

Turning to this clone: A junction end diverges from the germline sequence, so it may reflect a read error. The CDR3 DNA sequence: TGTGCCAGTAGTGTACCGGGACAGGGGGCGCGGGCCTTC. Protein sequence: CASSVPGQGARAF. The chain joins TRBV19 to TRBJ1-2; 12 nucleotides line up with TRBD1. Germline assignment: CDR1 LNHDA and CDR2 SQIVND (reference sequence). The CDR3 sequence is 13 residues long. The entire variable domain, with the rest obtained from reference TRBV19 and TRBJ1-2, is as follows: DGGITQSPKYLFRKEGQNVTLSCEQNLNHDAMYWYRQDPGQGLRLIYYSQIVNDFQKGDIAEGYSVSREKKESFPLTVTSAQKNPTAFYLCASSVPGQGARAFGSGTRLTVV.

J is TRBJ1-2 and V is TRBV29-1; 8 nucleotides agree with TRBD1. Germline V CDR1 and CDR2: SQVTM, ANQGSEA. J lost 1 base, V lost 3 bases, and 4 bases had no gene match. The CDR3 covers 14 residues. In DNA, the CDR3 is TGCAGCGTTGAGGAGGACAGGGTTAACTATGGCTACACCTTC. Amino acids: CSVEEDRVNYGYTF.

This clone was seen more than once but under ten times. The V and J genes are TRBV27 and TRBJ1-2; D is unclear. Trimming cost V 2 bases and J 4 bases, with 8 bases left between them. There are 13 residues in the CDR3. The germline V gene has CDR1 MNHEY and CDR2 SMNVEV (reference sequence). CDR3 residues: CASSLGPFYGYTF. The DNA of the CDR3 is TGTGCCAGCAGTTTAGGGCCATTCTATGGCTACACCTTC.